The rows below give T cell receptor beta chains drawn from one sample of a study of OX40 agonist ivuxolimab in advanced cancers. Profiling relied on immunoSEQ multiplex PCR, and the TCRdb table lists in-frame clones only, not all of them. The sample has under 95,000 clones, roughly nine tenths seen once. The source material was CD4+ or CD8+ T cells sorted from blood, sampled in a trial of the OX40 agonist ivuxolimab. These receptors came from an adult with an advanced solid tumor such as melanoma, head and neck, liver or kidney cancer. The CDR3 runs from the conserved cysteine through the conserved F or W. The D gene is left open where the match is weak. Clone sizes are given selectively: once, few, many, or a class where the clone is expanded.

V: TRBV7-3
J: TRBJ2-3
D: NA
size: NA
CDR3: CASSSTVGRTDTQYF
DNA: TGTGCCAGCAGCTCTACCGTCGGGCGCACAGATACGCAGTATTTT

V: TRBV27
J: TRBJ1-2
D: NA
size: NA
CDR3: CASSPRTVNYGYTF
DNA: TGTGCCAGCAGTCCCCGGACAGTTAACTATGGCTACACCTTC

V: TRBV6-4
J: TRBJ1-1
D: NA
size: once
CDR3: CASRADYFMNTEAFF
DNA: TGTGCCAGCAGGGCCGACTACTTCATGAACACTGAAGCTTTCTTT

V: TRBV28
J: TRBJ1-5
D: NA
size: NA
CDR3: CASSLDNSNQPQHF
DNA: TGTGCCAGCAGTTTGGACAATAGCAATCAGCCCCAGCATTTT

V: TRBV7-9
J: TRBJ1-6
D: NA
size: NA
CDR3: CASSLGDRAADNSPLHF
DNA: TGTGCCAGCAGCTTAGGGGATAGGGCAGCGGATAATTCACCCCTCCACTTT

V: TRBV6-1
J: TRBJ1-2
D: NA
size: NA
CDR3: CATLRGPRNTF
DNA: TGTGCCACGTTAAGGGGACCGAGGAACACCTTC

V: TRBV9
J: TRBJ2-7
D: NA
size: once
CDR3: CASSVGYEQYF
DNA: TGTGCCAGCAGCGTAGGTTACGAGCAGTACTTC

V: TRBV6-1
J: TRBJ2-3
D: NA
size: NA
CDR3: CASSESLPSTDTQYF
DNA: TGTGCCAGCAGTGAATCCTTACCTAGCACAGATACGCAGTATTTT

V: TRBV28
J: TRBJ1-1
D: NA
size: NA
CDR3: CASSYPDRNTEAFF
DNA: TGTGCCAGCAGTTACCCCGACAGGAACACTGAAGCTTTCTTT

V: TRBV6-5
J: TRBJ2-7
D: NA
size: once
CDR3: CASSTGRKAYEQYF
DNA: TGTGCCAGCAGTACCGGGAGAAAGGCCTACGAGCAGTACTTC